This T cell receptor (beta chain) was sequenced during a study of blood T cell repertoires in COVID-19. Study overall: COVID-19 samples collected from the United States, Italy and Spain covered acute and convalescent phases.

This clone is a singleton in its sample. In the study's own analysis: Reference gene primer amplification gave nucleated cell count estimates. Clones were sequenced by immunoSEQ multiplex PCR, and TCRdb holds only the in-frame ones, with some missing. The D gene and trimming were derived from the DNA, and the V and J assignments and clone size from that table. The sample yields about 110,000 clones, 88% seen once. Sample: peripheral blood. This sequence originates from a man in his fifties or sixties with active or convalescent COVID-19.

The CDR3 bases are TGTGCCTGGAGTGGGACTAGCAAAGGGGAGCTGTTTTTT. It encodes CAWSGTSKGELFF. The chain links TRBV30 to TRBJ2-2, with TRBD2 identical over 8 bases. Trimming cost V 1 base and J 8 bases; bases outside gene matches: 3. Germline V gives CDR1 GTSNPN, CDR2 SVGIG (reference sequence). This CDR3 region has 13 residues. Complete variable domain (other parts from reference TRBV30 and TRBJ2-2): SQTIHQWPATLVQPVGSPLSLECTVEGTSNPNLYWYRQAAGRGLQLLFYSVGIGQISSEVPQNLSASRPQDRQFILSSKKLLLSDSGFYLCAWSGTSKGELFFGEGSRLTVL.